This T cell receptor (beta chain) was profiled in a study of blood T cell repertoires in COVID-19. Study-level information: PBMCs, B-cell-depleted T cells, or T cells were the source of the cDNA or gDNA that made up the material.

The V end lost 2 bases, the J end lost 7 bases, and 12 bases lay between the germline ends. CDR3 size: 14 residues. Germline lookup yields CDR1 MNHEY and CDR2 SVGEGT. TCRdb's copy holds only in-frame clones and misses some; the assay was immunoSEQ multiplex PCR. The sample lists hundreds of thousands of clones, about 87% occurring once. The material sequenced was PBMCs or T cells enriched from blood (not recorded which). The rearrangement links TRBV6-2 or TRBV6-3 to TRBJ1-5; D is possibly TRBD1 (5 bases). The receptor was derived from a woman aged 45 to 65 who had recovered from COVID-19. CDR3 sequence (DNA): TGTGCCAGCAGTTACGGGACTCTTTTGCAGCCCCAGCATTTT. Protein sequence: CASSYGTLLQPQHF.